The 21 T cell receptor beta chains reported below all come from one sample, sequenced in a study of human T cells and chemical hapten exposure. TCRdb itself ran the RACE reads through MiXCR, one entry per CDR3 protein. Here the sample spans 300,000 to 450,000 distinct CDR3 sequences, around 5.5% being singletons. Indicated time point: pre-sensitization, week 0. Indicated treatment: therapeutic diphenylcyclopropenone sensitization with weekly scalp DPC. The source was whole blood, collected in connection with sensitization to the hapten diphenylcyclopropenone (DPC). The source is a young woman with alopecia areata. Some clones in this sample may be carry-over from other donors' samples.

This chain uses TRBV19 with TRBJ1-5; no reliable D call. Germline V gives CDR1 LNHDA, CDR2 SQIVND (reference sequence). The ends were cut back, 2 bases at V and 6 bases at J, with 8 bases in the middle. The CDR3 runs to 13 residues. In DNA, the CDR3 is TGTGCCAGTAGTATAAAGCCCAGTCAGCCCCAGCATTTT. This gives the protein CASSIKPSQPQHF. The full variable domain, in which reference TRBV19 and TRBJ1-5 provide the parts outside the CDR3, is DGGITQSPKYLFRKEGQNVTLSCEQNLNHDAMYWYRQDPGQGLRLIYYSQIVNDFQKGDIAEGYSVSREKKESFPLTVTSAQKNPTAFYLCASSIKPSQPQHFGDGTRLSIL.

This clonotype came up a few times. This chain uses TRBV20-1 with TRBJ2-5, with 7 bases fitting TRBD2. Germline V lookup: CDR1 DFQATT, CDR2 SNEGSKA (reference sequence). The CDR3 is made up of 14 amino acids. With V trimmed by 3 bases and J by 5 bases, 9 bases remained unmatched. The CDR3 here is CSASLIAGGETQYF. For the CDR3, the DNA is TGCAGTGCTAGTTTGATAGCGGGCGGGGAGACCCAGTACTTC.

This clonotype was seen ten or more times. J is TRBJ1-5 and V is TRBV7-9, with D perhaps matching TRBD1 (6 bases). V lost 5 bases and J lost 5, with 10 bases in between. CDR3 length: 13 residues. Germline V gene data show CDR1 as SEHNR and CDR2 as FQNEAQ (reference sequence). The CDR3 protein is CASSNTGYQPQHF. CDR3 DNA sequence: TGTGCCAGCAGCAACACAGGGTATCAGCCCCAGCATTTT. Full variable domain (rest looked up from reference TRBV7-9 and TRBJ1-5): DTGVSQNPRHKITKRGQNVTFRCDPISEHNRLYWYRQTLGQGPEFLTYFQNEAQLEKSRLLSDRFSAERPKGSFSTLEIQRTEQGDSAMYLCASSNTGYQPQHFGDGTRLSIL.

This sequence joins TRBV20-1 and TRBJ2-3, with D perhaps TRBD1 or TRBD2 (5 bases each). The CDR3 loop spans 14 amino acids. V was shortened by 3 bases and J by 0 bases, with 10 bases between the two germline ends. The germline gives CDR1 DFQATT, CDR2 SNEGSKA (reference sequence). CDR3 in DNA: TGCAGTGCTAGTAGGGGCGGGAGCACAGATACGCAGTATTTT. This codes for CSASRGGSTDTQYF.

This clonotype has at least ten counts. The rearrangement links TRBV7-9 to TRBJ2-6; D gene unclear. CDR3 length equals 13 residues. Trimming stripped 7 bases from V and 0 bases from J, with 4 bases between. CDR1 is SEHNR and CDR2 is FQNEAQ in the germline V gene (reference sequence). The CDR3 coding sequence is TGTGCCAGCATAAGCTCTGGGGCCAACGTCCTGACTTTC. It translates to CASISSGANVLTF.

Here the CDR3 DNA reads TGTGCCAGCAGCCCCATGGAAAGGGCGTATAATTCACCCCTCCACTTT. This encodes CASSPMERAYNSPLHF. The chain is built from TRBV9 and TRBJ1-6; D is uncertain. CDR1 SGDLS and CDR2 YYNGEE come from the germline V gene. The CDR3 covers 16 residues. Trimming removed 4 bases from V and 4 bases from J, with 15 bases in between.

This clonotype was counted at least ten times. The rearrangement uses TRBV4-1 and TRBJ2-4, with unresolved D. V lost 1 base, J lost 7 bases, and 23 bases lay in between. The V gene's germline CDR1 is MGHRA and CDR2 YSYEKL. CDR3 length equals 18 residues. CDR3 nucleotides: TGCGCCAGCAGCCAAGGGGGTTCCATCCAACCATTGATGAACATTCAGTACTTC. This encodes CASSQGGSIQPLMNIQYF.

This chain joins TRBV6-2 or TRBV6-3 and TRBJ2-5; D call uncertain. CDR1 MNHEY and CDR2 SVGEGT come from the germline V gene. V lost 6 bases and J 1 base, leaving 9 bases between the germline ends. The CDR3 consists of 13 residues. The CDR3 loop reads CASRTTTQETQYF. DNA for the CDR3: TGTGCCAGCAGGACGACAACCCAAGAGACCCAGTACTTC.

There are a few counts of this clonotype. This chain connects TRBV12-3 or TRBV12-4 to TRBJ1-1; D remains unclear. Trimming stripped 11 bases from V and 0 bases from J, with 10 bases between. This CDR3 region has 12 residues. CDR3 in amino acids: CAARGLNTEAFF. As DNA, the CDR3 is TGTGCCGCCCGTGGCTTGAACACTGAAGCTTTCTTT.

J is TRBJ2-4 and V is TRBV12-3 or TRBV12-4, with D possibly being TRBD1 (5 bases). V was trimmed by 6 bases and J by 0 bases, leaving 9 bases between them. The CDR3 sequence is 14 residues long. The CDR3 bases are TGTGCCAGCAGCACAGGTGGAGCCAAAAACATTCAGTACTTC. Translating gives CASSTGGAKNIQYF.

This clonotype has more than one count but fewer than ten. V gene TRBV15 combines with J gene TRBJ1-5; 10 bases map to TRBD1. CDR1 and CDR2 (germline): LNHNV, YYDKDF (reference sequence). This CDR3 is built from 17 residues. The junction had 9 bases not matched to a gene; V was cut back by 0 bases and J by 7 bases. The CDR3 loop reads CATSRDPWTGGGQPQHF. The CDR3 DNA reads as TGTGCCACCAGCAGAGATCCTTGGACAGGGGGTGGACAGCCCCAGCATTTT.

This clonotype came up a few times. The chain uses TRBV6-6 and TRBJ2-5, with D unclear. Germline values: CDR1 MNHNY, CDR2 SVGAGI (reference sequence). This CDR3 has 12 amino acids. The V end was cut by 6 bases, the J end by 5 bases, with 10 bases between. DNA of the CDR3: TGTGCCAGCAGAAGCCGCCTGGAGACCCAGTACTTC. This encodes CASRSRLETQYF.

The chain couples TRBV6-5 to TRBJ2-3; D unresolved. V dropped 5 bases and J dropped 4 bases, with 10 bases sitting between them. CDR1 and CDR2 (germline): MNHEY, SVGAGI. The CDR3 covers 13 residues. The CDR3 bases are TGTGCCAGCAGTAGAGGACGGGCAGATACGCAGTATTTT. This codes for CASSRGRADTQYF.

There are many counts of this clonotype. The rearrangement joins TRBV29-1 to TRBJ2-2; tentatively, D is TRBD1 (6 bases). The CDR3 length is 12 residues. CDR1 is SQVTM, CDR2 ANQGSEA, per germline. V lost 4 bases and J 7 bases, leaving 10 bases between the germline ends. CDR3 protein: CSVAGADGELFF. DNA for the CDR3: TGCAGCGTTGCAGGGGCGGACGGGGAGCTGTTTTTT.

This clonotype appeared many times. The chain combines TRBV7-6 with TRBJ2-5; D uncertain. CDR3 length: 14 residues. CDR1 and CDR2 (germline): SGHVS, FNYEAQ. The V and J ends lost 1 base and 2 bases respectively, with 8 bases between them. DNA for the CDR3: TGTGCCAGCAGCTTAGAGGTCTCACAAGAGACCCAGTACTTC. Its protein product is CASSLEVSQETQYF.

The chain has TRBV18 and TRBJ1-1; 12 positions match TRBD1. The CDR3 extends over 17 amino acids. CDR1 is KGHSH and CDR2 is LQKENI in the germline V gene. The V segment lost 3 bases and the J segment 4 bases; nucleotides outside the gene matches: 9. CDR3 bases: TGTGCCAGCTCACCGAATATGGCGGGACAGGGGGCCACTGAAGCTTTCTTT. Translated: CASSPNMAGQGATEAFF.

This clonotype has only a few counts. The J gene is TRBJ2-5, the V gene TRBV3-1, with 9 nucleotides matching TRBD2. V was pared by 5 bases and J by 0 bases, with 7 bases of the junction left unmatched. Germline V gene lookup returns CDR1 LGHDT and CDR2 YNNKEL (reference sequence). CDR3 length: 16 residues. CDR3 sequence (DNA): TGTGCCAGCAGCAACCTAGCGGGGACCTACCAAGAGACCCAGTACTTC. It specifies CASSNLAGTYQETQYF.

This chain links TRBV25-1 with TRBJ2-1; D tentatively reads TRBD1 or TRBD2 (6 bases each). This CDR3 is built from 11 residues. In germline, CDR1 is MGHDK, CDR2 SYGVNS. V lost 2 bases and J lost 14, with 10 bases in between. The DNA of the CDR3 is TGTGCCAGCAGTGAAGGAGGGGGGAAGTTCTTC. Translating it yields CASSEGGGKFF.

This clonotype was seen a handful of times. V is TRBV4-3 and J is TRBJ2-7, with 7 bases aligning to TRBD1. From germline, CDR1 is LGHNA and CDR2 YSLEER. The V and J ends lost 1 base and 1 base, in that order; junction bases with no gene match: 7. This CDR3 has 16 residues. The CDR3 nucleotides are TGCGCCAGCAGCCAAGCTCCCTCACAGGGGTCCTACGAGCAGTACTTC. Its translation: CASSQAPSQGSYEQYF.

A few counts support this clonotype. The rearrangement uses TRBV5-1 and TRBJ1-1; the D gene is possibly TRBD1 (5 bases). CDR1 and CDR2 from the germline V gene are SGHRS and YFSETQ. Trimming pared 0 bases from V and 3 bases from J, leaving 12 bases between. The CDR3 totals 15 residues. The CDR3 region has the DNA TGCGCCAGCAGCTTGGCCATCGGCAGGGACACTGAAGCTTTCTTT. Translating gives CASSLAIGRDTEAFF.

This clonotype has more than one count but fewer than ten. The chain has TRBV4-1 and TRBJ2-3; D is perhaps TRBD1 (6 bases). The V end was cut by 0 bases, the J end by 2 bases, with 9 bases between. Germline lookup yields CDR1 MGHRA and CDR2 YSYEKL. The CDR3 consists of 15 residues. This CDR3 reads CASSQDTGTTDTQYF. Here the CDR3 DNA reads TGCGCCAGCAGCCAAGATACAGGGACCACAGATACGCAGTATTTT.